This T cell receptor (beta chain) was sequenced during a study of blood T cell repertoires in COVID-19. Study-wide background: The origin of the acute and convalescent COVID-19 samples was the United States, Italy and Spain. T cells, B-cell-depleted T cells, or PBMCs provided the cDNA or gDNA that served as material.

The CDR3 covers 15 residues. Germline V gene sequence: CDR1 SGHAT, CDR2 FQNNGV. Trimming at V came to 4 bases and at J to 6 bases, leaving 10 bases not matched to a gene. This clone appeared a few times. Produced via immunoSEQ multiplex PCR; TCRdb's table is partial and in-frame only. The data show fewer than 120,000 clones, roughly 79% seen once. The sequence came from a woman at least 80 years old with active or convalescent COVID-19. What was sequenced was peripheral blood. The V and J genes are TRBV11-2 and TRBJ2-7; 9 bases line up with TRBD1. Written as DNA, the CDR3 is TGTGCCAGCAGCTCCATCCGGGACAGGGTAGGCGAGCAGTACTTC. This encodes CASSSIRDRVGEQYF.